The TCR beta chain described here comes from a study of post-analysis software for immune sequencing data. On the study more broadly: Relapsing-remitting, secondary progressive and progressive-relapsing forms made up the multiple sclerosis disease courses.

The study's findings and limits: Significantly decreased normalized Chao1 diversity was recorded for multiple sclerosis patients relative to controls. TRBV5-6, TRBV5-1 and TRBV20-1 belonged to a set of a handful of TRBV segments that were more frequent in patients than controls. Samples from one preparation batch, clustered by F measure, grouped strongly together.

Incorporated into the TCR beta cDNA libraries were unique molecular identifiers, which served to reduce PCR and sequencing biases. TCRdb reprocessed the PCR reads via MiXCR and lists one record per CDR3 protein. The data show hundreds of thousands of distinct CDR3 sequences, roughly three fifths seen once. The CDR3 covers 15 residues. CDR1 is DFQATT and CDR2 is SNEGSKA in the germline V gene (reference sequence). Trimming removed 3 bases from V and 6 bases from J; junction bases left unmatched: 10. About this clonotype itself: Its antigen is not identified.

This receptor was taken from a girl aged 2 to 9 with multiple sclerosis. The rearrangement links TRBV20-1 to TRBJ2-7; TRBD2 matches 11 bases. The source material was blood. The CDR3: CSASMVAGGPGEQYF. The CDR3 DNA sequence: TGCAGTGCTAGTATGGTAGCGGGAGGGCCGGGCGAGCAGTACTTC.